This TCR beta chain derives from a study of cytomegalovirus exposure and HLA in healthy donors. Trimming at V came to 4 bases and at J to 8 bases, leaving 11 bases not matched to a gene. The CDR3 runs to 15 residues. Germline CDR1 and CDR2: SEHNR and FQNEAQ (reference sequence). There were likely unrecorded immune exposures, though donors were nominally healthy when sampled. This clone has just a few counts. The PCR contained 60 Vbeta and 13 Jbeta primers. Clones were sequenced by immunoSEQ multiplex PCR, and TCRdb holds only the in-frame ones, with some missing. This sample has just over 60,000 clones, with 70% to 90% found just once.

Sequencing used PBMCs. The sequence was collected from a man in his late teens or twenties in good health and CMV-seronegative. V is TRBV7-9 and J is TRBJ1-2; 9 bases agree with TRBD1. This CDR3 reads CASSSGTGRGSGYTF. The DNA of the CDR3 is TGTGCCAGCAGCTCCGGGACAGGGAGGGGATCGGGCTACACCTTC.